This T cell receptor (beta chain) was obtained from a study of CD8+CD57+ T cells in acquired aplastic anemia. Study details: Sorted CD4+ and CD8+ cell DNA averaged roughly 3.2 ug.

The study profiled TCR beta VDJ and CDR3 using genomic DNA as template. Using its own MiXCR run on the reads, TCRdb lists one record per CDR3 protein. The sample has a few hundred thousand distinct CDR3 sequences, approximately 57% seen once. Findings of the study overall: The number of CD8+ CDR3 sequences shared by patients and controls was twenty-nine.

Points on this clonotype: The antigen is not known. The junction shows a germline mismatch at one end, possibly a read error.

This CDR3 has 13 residues. Germline V lookup: CDR1 SGHVS, CDR2 FQNEAQ. The clonotype comes from a human donor in good health. The sample comprised sorted CD4+, CD8+, or CD8+CD57+ T cells (not recorded which) from PBMCs. The chain couples TRBV7-8 to TRBJ2-7; tentative D call: TRBD1 (6 bases). The CDR3 sequence: CASSYRDNYGQYF. In nucleotides, the CDR3 is TGTGCCAGCAGTTACCGGGACAACTACGGGCAGTACTTC. The full variable domain, completed using reference TRBV7-8 and TRBJ2-7, is GAGVSQSPRYKVAKRGQDVALRCDPISGHVSLFWYQQALGQGPEFLTYFQNEAQLDKSGLPSDRFFAERPEGSVSTLKIQRTQQEDSAVYLCASSYRDNYGQYFGPGTRLTVT.